The rows below give T cell receptor beta chains drawn from one sample of a study of blood T cell repertoires in COVID-19. Some clones are missing from TCRdb's copy, which holds only in-frame ones; the method was immunoSEQ multiplex PCR. The sample has fewer than 250,000 clones, around 86% seen once. The sample comprised PBMCs or T cells enriched from blood (not recorded which). The receptors were sampled from a woman between 40 and 50 years old with acute COVID-19. Each CDR3 is given with its conserved first and last residue. The D gene is left open where the match is weak. Not every row has a clone size; where given, it reads once, few, many or a size class.

j_call,v_call,d_call,clone_size,cdr3_nt,cdr3_aa
TRBJ2-7,TRBV10-3,TRBD1,once,TGTGCCATGGGACAGGGGGCCCACGAGCAGTACTTC,CAMGQGAHEQYF
TRBJ2-3,TRBV2,NA,NA,TGTGCCAGCGCCAACCAGGGGTTGAGCACAGATACGCAGTATTTT,CASANQGLSTDTQYF
TRBJ1-2,TRBV20-1,TRBD1,NA,TGCAGTGCTAGTCCCAGGACAGGGGCCGATGATGGCTACACCTTC,CSASPRTGADDGYTF
TRBJ2-6,TRBV12-3/TRBV12-4,NA,NA,TGTGCCATAGCCCCTGGGGCCAACGTCCTGACTTTC,CAIAPGANVLTF
TRBJ1-2,TRBV24-1,TRBD1,NA,TGTGCCACCAGTGGCCGGGACAGGGGACGCTATGGCTACACCTTC,CATSGRDRGRYGYTF
TRBJ1-5,TRBV24-1,NA,NA,TGTGCCACCTCGGACAAGGGAGGGACTAGCAATCAGCCCCAGCATTTT,CATSDKGGTSNQPQHF
TRBJ2-1,TRBV3-1/TRBV3-2,NA,NA,TGTGCCAGCAGCCGCGGCTCCTACAATGAGCAGTTCTTC,CASSRGSYNEQFF
TRBJ1-2,TRBV19,NA,NA,TGTGCCAGTAGTATGCAGGGTATCTATGGCTACACCTTC,CASSMQGIYGYTF
TRBJ2-2,TRBV5-1,NA,NA,TGCGCCAGCAGCTTGGCCTCGGGGATCACCGGGGAGCTGTTTTTT,CASSLASGITGELFF
TRBJ1-1,TRBV5-6,TRBD1,NA,TGTGCCAGCAGCAACCGGGACAGGGAGTACACTGAAGCTTTCTTT,CASSNRDREYTEAFF
TRBJ1-1,TRBV5-1,TRBD1,NA,TGCGCCAGCAGCCTCGGGACAGGGGGCTTAGCTTTCTTT,CASSLGTGGLAFF
TRBJ2-2,TRBV5-5,TRBD1,NA,TGTGCCAGCAGCTTGGGTGGGACAGGGGGCACTAACACCGGGGAGCTGTTTTTT,CASSLGGTGGTNTGELFF
TRBJ1-1,TRBV10-3,NA,NA,TGTGCCATCATGGGCAGGGGCGTCGCTTTCTTT,CAIMGRGVAFF
TRBJ2-3,TRBV25-1,NA,NA,TGTGCCACTTCGGTGTGGGAGTCCGCAGATACGCAGTATTTT,CATSVWESADTQYF
TRBJ2-7,TRBV5-4,TRBD2,NA,TGTGCCAGCAGCCTTGCGGCTAGCGGGGATTACGAGCAGTACTTC,CASSLAASGDYEQYF
TRBJ2-1,TRBV9,NA,NA,TGTGCCAGCAGCGTAACCGGAGGCGCGAGCGATGAGCAGTTCTTC,CASSVTGGASDEQFF
TRBJ1-3,TRBV15,NA,NA,TGTGCCACCAGCAGAGGACAGGCCTCTGGAAACACCATATATTTT,CATSRGQASGNTIYF
TRBJ2-3,TRBV18,NA,NA,TGTGCCAGCTCTCCTCAAACTAGCACAGATACGCAGTATTTT,CASSPQTSTDTQYF
TRBJ1-5,TRBV28,NA,NA,TGTGCCAGCGTGAGGGTTGCAAATCAGCCCCAGCATTTT,CASVRVANQPQHF
TRBJ2-7,TRBV28,NA,NA,TGTGCCAGCGGACTCTCCTACGAGCAGTACTTC,CASGLSYEQYF
TRBJ1-1,TRBV6-6,TRBD1,few,TGTGCCAGCAGCGAGGACAGGAAGAACACTGAAGCTTTCTTT,CASSEDRKNTEAFF
TRBJ1-2,TRBV28,TRBD1,few,TGTGCCAGCAGTTTGGGACAGGGGAGCTATGGCTACACCTTC,CASSLGQGSYGYTF
TRBJ2-2,TRBV19,NA,once,TGTGCCAGTAACGCAGGAGGCCCCGGGGAGCTGTTTTTT,CASNAGGPGELFF